These 29 T cell receptor beta chains were all obtained from the same sample, sequenced in a study of blood T cell repertoires in COVID-19. Profiling relied on immunoSEQ multiplex PCR, and the TCRdb table lists in-frame clones only, not all of them. The profile shows about 440,000 clones, 88% of them singletons. The source material was peripheral blood. The receptors come from a woman aged 45-59 years with COVID-19, enrolled during active disease.

V and J are TRBV2 and TRBJ2-3, with 9 bases identical to TRBD2. The germline CDR1 and CDR2 sequences are SNHLY and FYNNEI. Germline trimming cut 11 bases from V and 5 bases from J; bases unmatched to any gene: 11. This CDR3 spans 14 amino acids. DNA of the CDR3: TGTGCCGGTAAACCGGGACTAGCTCAAGATACGCAGTATTTT. It specifies CAGKPGLAQDTQYF.

The rearrangement joins TRBV15 to TRBJ1-2, with unresolved D. V lost 5 bases and J 1 base, leaving 8 bases between the germline ends. Germline V CDR1 and CDR2: LNHNV, YYDKDF (reference sequence). The CDR3 is made up of 13 amino acids. The CDR3 here is CATSGGSNYGYTF. The CDR3 nucleotides are TGTGCCACCAGCGGCGGGAGTAACTATGGCTACACCTTC.

The chain couples TRBV19 to TRBJ1-1; no firm D call. The CDR3 has 12 amino acids. V was trimmed by 7 bases and J by 5 bases, leaving 11 bases between them. Germline loops: CDR1 LNHDA, CDR2 SQIVND (reference sequence). The CDR3 coding sequence is TGTGCCAGTACCTATGGAGGGACTGAAGCTTTCTTT. Translating it yields CASTYGGTEAFF.

The CDR3 loop is CASSGRGRDTQYF. The CDR3 DNA sequence: TGTGCCAGCAGCGGCAGGGGGCGCGATACGCAGTATTTT. The chain carries TRBV7-9 and TRBJ2-3, with 8 bases identical to TRBD1. The CDR3 loop spans 13 amino acids. Trimming cost V 5 bases and J 6 bases; bases outside gene matches: 4. Looked up from germline, CDR1 is SEHNR and CDR2 is FQNEAQ (reference sequence).

V usage is TRBV9 and J usage is TRBJ1-2, with D tentatively TRBD1 (6 bases). V dropped 0 bases and J dropped 7 bases, with 10 bases sitting between them. Germline CDR1 SGDLS, CDR2 YYNGEE. The CDR3 consists of 13 residues. The CDR3 sequence is CASSVDQGFGYTF. As DNA, the CDR3 is TGTGCCAGCAGCGTAGATCAGGGGTTTGGCTACACCTTC.

The rearrangement links TRBV27 to TRBJ2-2, with D possibly matching TRBD2 (5 bases). This CDR3 contains 14 residues. V dropped 5 bases and J dropped 7 bases, with 14 bases sitting between them. CDR1 is MNHEY, CDR2 SMNVEV, per germline (reference sequence). CDR3 bases: TGTGCCAGCAGTCCCGGACTTCCAGGCGGGGAGCTGTTTTTT. Encoded protein: CASSPGLPGGELFF.

The chain joins TRBV5-6 to TRBJ2-7; D remains unclear. CDR1 and CDR2 (germline): SGHDT, YYEEEE. This CDR3 has 12 amino acids. Trimming pared 4 bases from V and 9 bases from J, leaving 14 bases between. As DNA, the CDR3 is TGTGCCAGCAGCATGGCCCAATCGGGGCAGTACTTC. It codes for CASSMAQSGQYF.

V gene TRBV5-1 combines with J gene TRBJ1-4, with D perhaps matching TRBD1 (5 bases). Germline values: CDR1 SGHRS, CDR2 YFSETQ. The germline V and J ends were trimmed by 1 base and 3 bases, with 10 bases remaining between them. The CDR3 loop spans 15 amino acids. CDR3 DNA: TGCGCCAGCAGCTTGTCGGCAGGGTCTAATGAAAAACTGTTTTTT. It codes for CASSLSAGSNEKLFF. The entire variable domain, with the rest obtained from reference TRBV5-1 and TRBJ1-4, is as follows: KAGVTQTPRYLIKTRGQQVTLSCSPISGHRSVSWYQQTPGQGLQFLFEYFSETQRNKGNFPGRFSGRQFSNSRSEMNVSTLELGDSALYLCASSLSAGSNEKLFFGSGTQLSVL.

This chain uses TRBV19 with TRBJ2-7; 8 bases fit TRBD2. Trimming took 5 bases from V and 2 from J; bases not matched to a gene: 5. The germline V gene encodes CDR1 LNHDA and CDR2 SQIVND (reference sequence). The CDR3 spans 14 residues. CDR3 coding DNA: TGTGCCAGTAGTTCGAGCGGGGGACCCTACGAGCAGTACTTC. It encodes CASSSSGGPYEQYF.

The V gene is TRBV15, the J gene TRBJ1-2; D remains unclear. Per germline, CDR1 LNHNV and CDR2 YYDKDF (reference sequence). Deletions cut 0 bases from V and 3 bases from J, with 8 bases between. The CDR3 length is 14 residues. The CDR3 reads CATSRDKTHYGYTF. The CDR3 region has the DNA TGTGCCACCAGCAGAGATAAAACACACTATGGCTACACCTTC. The full variable domain, with the rest looked up from reference TRBV15 and TRBJ1-2, is DAMVIQNPRYQVTQFGKPVTLSCSQTLNHNVMYWYQQKSSQAPKLLFHYYDKDFNNEADTPDNFQSRRPNTSFCFLDIRSPGLGDTAMYLCATSRDKTHYGYTFGSGTRLTVV.

The chain is built from TRBV4-1 and TRBJ1-1, with 8 positions matching TRBD1. CDR1 and CDR2 (germline): MGHRA, YSYEKL. This CDR3 is built from 17 residues. V was pared by 0 bases and J by 7 bases, with 13 bases of the junction left unmatched. DNA of the CDR3: TGCGCCAGCAGCCAAGACGGGGTCGGCAGGGGGCGGGGTGAAGCTTTCTTT. It codes for CASSQDGVGRGRGEAFF.

V and J are TRBV19 and TRBJ2-4, with D possibly TRBD2 on 6 matching bases. CDR3 size: 16 residues. Per germline, CDR1 LNHDA and CDR2 SQIVND (reference sequence). The V gene lost 5 bases and the J gene lost 9 bases, with 23 bases spanning the gap. The CDR3 sequence: CASSQPAPPGVGIQYF. CDR3 bases: TGTGCCAGTAGTCAACCCGCCCCGCCGGGGGTCGGCATTCAGTACTTC.

The J gene is TRBJ2-1, the V gene TRBV15; TRBD1 aligns across 7 bases. This CDR3 comprises 13 residues. Unmatched junction bases numbered 5, after V lost 8 bases and J lost 4 bases. Germline values: CDR1 LNHNV, CDR2 YYDKDF (reference sequence). As DNA, the CDR3 is TGTGCCACCGGGGACAGCCTATACAATGAGCAGTTCTTC. It encodes CATGDSLYNEQFF.

The CDR3 loop reads CASSVRYYEQYF. The CDR3 nucleotides read TGTGCCAGCAGTGTTAGATACTACGAGCAGTACTTC. This chain links TRBV2 with TRBJ2-7; the D is unclear. Trimming removed 4 bases at V and 3 bases at J, with 7 bases between. CDR3 length: 12 residues. The V gene's germline CDR1 is SNHLY and CDR2 FYNNEI.

This sequence joins TRBV2 and TRBJ1-3, with D uncertain. This CDR3 contains 15 residues. Germline V gives CDR1 SNHLY, CDR2 FYNNEI. V shed 1 base and J shed 0 bases, with 7 bases lying between them. Here the CDR3 DNA reads TGTGCCAGCAGTGAAGACACCATCTCTGGAAACACCATATATTTT. Its translation is CASSEDTISGNTIYF.

The genes are TRBV9 and TRBJ1-2, with D maybe TRBD1 (5 bases). The CDR3 is 14 residues long. V lost 0 bases and J lost 6, with 12 bases in between. Germline V gene sequence: CDR1 SGDLS, CDR2 YYNGEE. CDR3 sequence (DNA): TGTGCCAGCAGCGTAGTCGAAGGGGAGGATGGCTACACCTTC. It encodes CASSVVEGEDGYTF.

The V gene is TRBV24-1, the J gene TRBJ2-1, with D possibly being TRBD1 (6 bases). The ends were cut back, 2 bases at V and 0 bases at J, with 10 bases in the middle. CDR3 length equals 16 residues. CDR1 and CDR2 from the germline V gene are KGHDR and SFDVKD. The CDR3: CATSDSTGRSYNEQFF. The DNA for the CDR3 is TGTGCCACCAGTGATTCGACAGGTCGCTCCTACAATGAGCAGTTCTTC.

The V and J genes are TRBV11-3 and TRBJ1-2, with D possibly TRBD1 on 5 matching bases. This CDR3 has 12 residues. Germline values: CDR1 SGHNT, CDR2 YENEEA. Trimming left V 4 bases short and J 8 bases short, with 11 bases between. The CDR3 loop is CASSSSGVGYTF. In DNA form, the CDR3 reads TGTGCCAGCAGCTCTTCGGGGGTGGGCTACACCTTC.

The gene calls are TRBV24-1 and TRBJ2-3; TRBD2 matches 11 bases. Germline values: CDR1 KGHDR, CDR2 SFDVKD. The CDR3 runs to 15 residues. The ends lost 5 bases at V and 3 bases at J; junction bases unmatched: 3. CDR3 sequence: CATSVGTSGTDTQYF. In nucleotides, the CDR3 is TGTGCCACCAGTGTGGGGACTAGCGGTACAGATACGCAGTATTTT.

In this sample, this clone turned up a few times. The chain is built from TRBV5-1 and TRBJ1-2; D gene unclear. Germline lookup yields CDR1 SGHRS and CDR2 YFSETQ. V dropped 0 bases and J dropped 4 bases, with 4 bases sitting between them. CDR3 length equals 12 residues. The CDR3 is CASSLDGYGYTF. CDR3 nucleotides: TGCGCCAGCAGCTTGGACGGCTATGGCTACACCTTC.

The V and J genes are TRBV10-3 and TRBJ2-3; D is possibly TRBD2 (6 bases). The germline CDR1 and CDR2 sequences are ENHRY and SYGVKD. The CDR3 has 14 residues. V was pared by 6 bases and J by 4 bases, with 14 bases between. CDR3: CAIRTPGSADTQYF. CDR3 in DNA: TGTGCCATCAGGACGCCCGGGAGCGCAGATACGCAGTATTTT.

The rearrangement joins TRBV6-5 to TRBJ2-3; a possible D gene is TRBD1 (6 bases). CDR3 length equals 14 residues. V lost 6 bases and J lost 0, with 10 bases in between. Looked up from germline, CDR1 is MNHEY and CDR2 is SVGAGI. In DNA form, the CDR3 reads TGTGCCAGCAGGAGGACAGAAAGCACAGATACGCAGTATTTT. Translating it yields CASRRTESTDTQYF.

The J gene is TRBJ2-3, the V gene TRBV27, with D perhaps matching TRBD1 (5 bases). The CDR3 extends over 14 amino acids. V lost 6 bases to trimming and J lost 4 bases, with 14 bases between them. Per the germline V gene, CDR1 is MNHEY and CDR2 is SMNVEV (reference sequence). The CDR3 region has the DNA TGTGCCAGCAGCCCGACGACAGACCCAGATACGCAGTATTTT. It codes for CASSPTTDPDTQYF.

The J gene is TRBJ2-5, the V gene TRBV3-1 (or the pseudogene TRBV3-2); D not resolved. The germline gives CDR1 LGHDT, CDR2 YNNKEL (reference sequence). V was clipped by 3 bases and J by 5 bases, with 10 bases between them. This CDR3 is built from 13 residues. As DNA, the CDR3 is TGTGCCAGCAGCCAGCAGACCGGGGAGACCCAGTACTTC. It translates to CASSQQTGETQYF.

This clone has a single count. The chain has TRBV15 and TRBJ2-1, with 13 bases matching TRBD2. J lost 10 bases, V lost 5 bases, and 8 bases had no gene match. CDR1 is LNHNV and CDR2 is YYDKDF in the germline V gene (reference sequence). The CDR3 totals 15 residues. In DNA, the CDR3 is TGTGCCACCAGCCCCCGACTAGCGGGGGGACGGGAGCAGTTCTTC. The encoded protein is CATSPRLAGGREQFF.

V and J are TRBV5-4 and TRBJ2-1, with TRBD1 identical over 7 bases. Germline values: CDR1 SGHNT, CDR2 YYREEE (reference sequence). This CDR3 spans 13 amino acids. The junction had 5 bases not matched to a gene; V was cut back by 3 bases and J by 8 bases. DNA for the CDR3: TGTGCCAGCAGCTCTAGTCAGGGGGATGAGCAGTTCTTC. It encodes CASSSSQGDEQFF.

The chain uses TRBV7-2 and TRBJ1-4; a possible D gene is TRBD1 (6 bases). This CDR3 is 14 amino acids long. V was trimmed by 3 bases and J by 3 bases, leaving 8 bases between them. Looked up from germline, CDR1 is SGHTA and CDR2 is FQGNSA. This chain's CDR3 is CASSFSGANEKLFF. The CDR3, as DNA: TGTGCCAGCAGCTTTTCAGGGGCTAATGAAAAACTGTTTTTT.

This clone was seen just once. The chain uses TRBV25-1 and TRBJ2-1; 8 nucleotides line up with TRBD2. The CDR3 is made up of 14 amino acids. J lost 8 bases, V lost 3 bases, and 6 bases had no gene match. The germline gives CDR1 MGHDK, CDR2 SYGVNS. The CDR3 DNA is TGTGCCAGCAGTGACGGGGGGGCCGGGGATGAGCAGTTCTTC. It is translated as CASSDGGAGDEQFF.

Here the CDR3 reads CASSPRGGQYTDTQYF. The CDR3 region has the DNA TGTGCCAGCAGCCCTCGAGGTGGACAGTATACAGATACGCAGTATTTT. This chain uses TRBV9 with TRBJ2-3; D perhaps matches TRBD1 (6 bases). Trimming stripped 4 bases from V and 3 bases from J, with 18 bases between. This CDR3 region has 16 residues. The germline V gene encodes CDR1 SGDLS and CDR2 YYNGEE.